This T cell receptor (beta chain) was sequenced in a study of blood T cell repertoires in COVID-19. Overall study: The cDNA or gDNA used as material had been derived from T cells, B-cell-depleted T cells, or PBMCs.

Original processing methods: Researchers report that nucleated cell counts were estimated from reference gene primer amplification. TCRdb's table, derived via immunoSEQ multiplex PCR, lists solely in-frame clones and lacks some. V, J and clone size are taken as reported in that table, and D and trimming were inferred from the DNA itself. The sample shows more than 40,000 clones, around 85% of them seen only once. V lost 6 bases, J lost 5 bases, and 16 bases lay in between. This CDR3 is 14 amino acids long. Germline CDR1 is MNHEY and CDR2 is SVGAGI. Sequenced input: peripheral blood. The V gene is TRBV6-5, the J gene TRBJ2-5; perhaps TRBD2 as D (5 bases). This TCR came from an elderly woman with acute or convalescent COVID-19. This CDR3 is CASRLRGSGETQYF. DNA for the CDR3: TGTGCCAGCAGACTCCGAGGGTCCGGGGAGACCCAGTACTTC.